This TCR beta chain was documented in a study of blood T cell repertoires in COVID-19. Study as a whole: PBMCs, B-cell-depleted T cells, or T cells provided the cDNA or gDNA that made up the material.

Profiling relied on immunoSEQ multiplex PCR, and the TCRdb table lists in-frame clones only, not all of them. The table has under 300,000 clones, over 75% seen once; the top ten hold approximately 9.9%. The sample was peripheral blood. This sequence originates from a woman aged 70-85 years with acute or convalescent COVID-19.

CDR3 amino acids: CASSSDGIQYGYTF. DNA of the CDR3: TGTGCCAGCAGTTCTGACGGGATCCAGTATGGCTACACCTTC. J is TRBJ1-2 and V is TRBV11-1; no firm D call. The CDR3 is 14 residues long. V was cut by 6 bases and J by 5 bases, with 16 bases left in between. The V gene's germline CDR1 is SGHAT and CDR2 FQDESV (reference sequence).